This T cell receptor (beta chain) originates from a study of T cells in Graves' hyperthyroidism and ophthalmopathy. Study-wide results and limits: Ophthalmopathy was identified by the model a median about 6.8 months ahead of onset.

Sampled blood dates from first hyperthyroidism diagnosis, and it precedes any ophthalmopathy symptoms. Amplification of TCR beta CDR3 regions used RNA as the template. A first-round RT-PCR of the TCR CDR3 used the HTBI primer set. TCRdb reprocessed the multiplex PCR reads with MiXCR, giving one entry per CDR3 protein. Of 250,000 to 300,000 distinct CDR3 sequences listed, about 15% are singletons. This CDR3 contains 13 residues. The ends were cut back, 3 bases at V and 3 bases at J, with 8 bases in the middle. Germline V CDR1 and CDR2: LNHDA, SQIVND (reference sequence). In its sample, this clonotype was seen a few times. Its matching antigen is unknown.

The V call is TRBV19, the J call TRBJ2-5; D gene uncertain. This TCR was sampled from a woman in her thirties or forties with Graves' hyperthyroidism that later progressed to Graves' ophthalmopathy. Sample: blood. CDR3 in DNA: TGTGCCAGTAGTATCGGCGGTGAAGAGACCCAGTACTTC. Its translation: CASSIGGEETQYF.